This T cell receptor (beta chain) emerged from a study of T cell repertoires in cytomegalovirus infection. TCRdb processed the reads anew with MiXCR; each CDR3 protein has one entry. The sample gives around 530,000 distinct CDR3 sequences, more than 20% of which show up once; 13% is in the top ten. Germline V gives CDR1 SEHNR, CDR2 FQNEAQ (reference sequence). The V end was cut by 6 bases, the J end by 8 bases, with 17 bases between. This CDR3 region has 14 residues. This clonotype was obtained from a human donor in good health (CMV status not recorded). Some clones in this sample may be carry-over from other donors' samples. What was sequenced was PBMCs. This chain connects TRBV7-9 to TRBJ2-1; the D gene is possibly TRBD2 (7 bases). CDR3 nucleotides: TGTGCCAGCAGTCCGACAGGCGGGAGCGATGAGCAGTTCTTC. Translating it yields CASSPTGGSDEQFF.